This T cell receptor beta chain was obtained from a study of patients and donors after allogeneic stem cell transplantation. Only a few counts were recorded for this clonotype. TCRdb processed the RT-PCR reads anew with MiXCR; each CDR3 protein has one entry. The sample includes 150,000 to 200,000 distinct CDR3 sequences, approximately 30% of them seen just once. The CDR3 is 19 amino acids. The TCR was taken from a human donor who was either an allogeneic HSCT recipient or a stem cell or donor lymphocyte infusion donor (not recorded which). It is not recorded whose cells these are; they may come from a transplant donor. This chain joins TRBV21-1 and TRBJ2-1; TRBD1 is the table's D call, not checked against the DNA. TRBV21-1 is termed a pseudogene. The sequencing sample was made of blood, either unsorted or a sorted T cell fraction (not recorded which). The CDR3 protein is CASSIRDRGVPSSYNEQFF. CDR3 nucleotide sequence: TGTGCCAGCAGCATTCGGGACAGGGGAGTGCCTAGCTCCTACAATGAGCAGTTCTTC.